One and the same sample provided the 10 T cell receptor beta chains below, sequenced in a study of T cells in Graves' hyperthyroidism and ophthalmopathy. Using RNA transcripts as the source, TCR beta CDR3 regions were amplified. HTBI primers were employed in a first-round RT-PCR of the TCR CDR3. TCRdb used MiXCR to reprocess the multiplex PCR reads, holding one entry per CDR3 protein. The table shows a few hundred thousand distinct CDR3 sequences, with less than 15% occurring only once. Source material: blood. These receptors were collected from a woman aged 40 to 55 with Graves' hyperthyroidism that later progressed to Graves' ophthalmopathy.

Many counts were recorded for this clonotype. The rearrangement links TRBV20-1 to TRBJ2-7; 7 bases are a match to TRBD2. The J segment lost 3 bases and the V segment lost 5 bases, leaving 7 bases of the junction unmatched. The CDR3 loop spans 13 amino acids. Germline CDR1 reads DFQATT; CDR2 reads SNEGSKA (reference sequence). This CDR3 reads CSAAGTNLYEQYF. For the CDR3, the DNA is TGCAGTGCTGCTGGGACTAACCTCTACGAGCAGTACTTC.

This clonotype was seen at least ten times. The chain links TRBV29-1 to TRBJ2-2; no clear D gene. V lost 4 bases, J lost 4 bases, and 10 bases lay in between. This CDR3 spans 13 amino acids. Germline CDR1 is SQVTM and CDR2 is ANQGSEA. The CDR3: CSVAGPRTGELFF. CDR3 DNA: TGCAGCGTTGCAGGTCCCCGCACCGGGGAGCTGTTTTTT.

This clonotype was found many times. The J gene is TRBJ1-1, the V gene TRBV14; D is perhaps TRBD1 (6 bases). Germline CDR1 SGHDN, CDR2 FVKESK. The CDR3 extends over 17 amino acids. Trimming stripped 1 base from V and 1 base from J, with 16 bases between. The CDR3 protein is CASSQGSHWGQNTEAFF. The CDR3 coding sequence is TGTGCCAGCAGCCAAGGATCCCATTGGGGGCAGAACACTGAAGCTTTCTTT.

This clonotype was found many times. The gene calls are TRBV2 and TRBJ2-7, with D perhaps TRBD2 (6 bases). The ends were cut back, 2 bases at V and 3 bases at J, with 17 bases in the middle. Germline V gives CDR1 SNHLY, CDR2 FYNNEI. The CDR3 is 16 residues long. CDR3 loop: CASSELTGTAYYEQYF. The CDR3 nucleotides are TGTGCCAGCAGTGAACTTACCGGGACTGCCTACTACGAGCAGTACTTC. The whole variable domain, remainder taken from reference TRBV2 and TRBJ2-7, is EPEVTQTPSHQVTQMGQEVILRCVPISNHLYFYWYRQILGQKVEFLVSFYNNEISEKSEIFDDQFSVERPDGSNFTLKIRSTKLEDSAMYFCASSELTGTAYYEQYFGPGTRLTVT.

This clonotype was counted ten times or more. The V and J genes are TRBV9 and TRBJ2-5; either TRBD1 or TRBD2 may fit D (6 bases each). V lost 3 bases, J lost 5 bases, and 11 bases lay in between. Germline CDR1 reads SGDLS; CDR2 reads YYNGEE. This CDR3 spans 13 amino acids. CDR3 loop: CASSATGRETQYF. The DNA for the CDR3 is TGTGCCAGCAGCGCAACAGGGAGGGAGACCCAGTACTTC. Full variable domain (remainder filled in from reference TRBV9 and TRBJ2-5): DSGVTQTPKHLITATGQRVTLRCSPRSGDLSVYWYQQSLDQGLQFLIQYYNGEERAKGNILERFSAQQFPDLHSELNLSSLELGDSALYFCASSATGRETQYFGPGTRLLVL.

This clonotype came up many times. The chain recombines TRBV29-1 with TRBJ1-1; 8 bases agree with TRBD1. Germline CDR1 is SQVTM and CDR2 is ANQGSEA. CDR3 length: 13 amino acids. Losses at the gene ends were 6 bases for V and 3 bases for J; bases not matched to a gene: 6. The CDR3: CSVVGTGYTEAFF. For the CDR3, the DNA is TGCAGCGTAGTCGGGACAGGCTACACTGAAGCTTTCTTT.

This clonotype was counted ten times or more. CDR3 sequence reads: CASSFHPQMTSTEAFF. The CDR3 DNA reads as TGTGCCAGCAGTTTCCATCCTCAAATGACTTCCACTGAAGCTTTCTTT. This sequence joins TRBV12-3 or TRBV12-4 and TRBJ1-1, with D uncertain. This CDR3 is built from 16 residues. V was clipped by 3 bases and J by 4 bases, with 18 bases between them.

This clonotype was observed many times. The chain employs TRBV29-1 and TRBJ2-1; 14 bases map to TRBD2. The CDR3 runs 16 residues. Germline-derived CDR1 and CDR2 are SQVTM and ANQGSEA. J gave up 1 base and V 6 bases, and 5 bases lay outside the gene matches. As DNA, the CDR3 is TGCAGCGTGGGACTAGCGGGAGTAAGGTCCTACAATGAGCAGTTCTTC. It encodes CSVGLAGVRSYNEQFF.

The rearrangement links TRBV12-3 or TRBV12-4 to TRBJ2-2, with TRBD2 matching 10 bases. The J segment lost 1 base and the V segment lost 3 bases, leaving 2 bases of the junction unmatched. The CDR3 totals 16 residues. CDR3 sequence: CASSFRTSGNTGELFF. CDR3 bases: TGTGCCAGCAGTTTTCGGACTAGCGGGAACACCGGGGAGCTGTTTTTT.

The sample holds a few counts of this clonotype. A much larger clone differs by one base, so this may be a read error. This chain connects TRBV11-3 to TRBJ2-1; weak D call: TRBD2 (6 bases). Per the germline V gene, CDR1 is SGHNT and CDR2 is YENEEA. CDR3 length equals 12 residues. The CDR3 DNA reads TGTGCCAGCAGCACGACTAGTATTGAGCAGCTCTTC. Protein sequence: CASSTTSIEQLF.